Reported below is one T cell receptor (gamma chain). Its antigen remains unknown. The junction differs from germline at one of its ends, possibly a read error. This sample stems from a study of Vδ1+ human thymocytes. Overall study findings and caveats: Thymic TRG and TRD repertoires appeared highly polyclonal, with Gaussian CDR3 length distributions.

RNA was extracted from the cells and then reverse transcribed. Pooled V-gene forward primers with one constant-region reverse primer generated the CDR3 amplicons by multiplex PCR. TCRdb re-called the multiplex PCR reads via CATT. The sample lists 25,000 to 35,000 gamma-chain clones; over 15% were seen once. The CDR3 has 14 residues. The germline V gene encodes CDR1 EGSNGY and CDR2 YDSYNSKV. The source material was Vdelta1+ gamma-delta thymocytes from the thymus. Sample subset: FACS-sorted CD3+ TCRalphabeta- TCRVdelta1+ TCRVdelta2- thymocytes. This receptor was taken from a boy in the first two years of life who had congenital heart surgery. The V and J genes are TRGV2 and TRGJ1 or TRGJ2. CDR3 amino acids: CATWDGHNEKVKLF. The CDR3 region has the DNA TGTGCCACGTGGGACGGGCACAACGAAAAGGTGAAACTCTTT.